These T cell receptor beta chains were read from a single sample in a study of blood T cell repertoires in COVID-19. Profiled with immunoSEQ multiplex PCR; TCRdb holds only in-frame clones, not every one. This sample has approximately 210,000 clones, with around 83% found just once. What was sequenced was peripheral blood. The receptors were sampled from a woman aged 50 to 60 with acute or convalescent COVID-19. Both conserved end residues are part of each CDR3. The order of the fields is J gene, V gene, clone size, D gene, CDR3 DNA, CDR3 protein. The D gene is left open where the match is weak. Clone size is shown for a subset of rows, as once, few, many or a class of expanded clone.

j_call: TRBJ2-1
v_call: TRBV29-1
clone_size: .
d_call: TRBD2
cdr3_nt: TGCAGCGCTCCAACCCGACTAGCGGGAGCGGCAGGTGAGCAGTTCTTC
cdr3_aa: CSAPTRLAGAAGEQFF

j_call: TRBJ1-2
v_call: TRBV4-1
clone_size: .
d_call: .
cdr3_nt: TGCGCCAGCAGCCAAGACCCGCAAGGAGTCTATGGCTACACCTTC
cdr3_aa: CASSQDPQGVYGYTF

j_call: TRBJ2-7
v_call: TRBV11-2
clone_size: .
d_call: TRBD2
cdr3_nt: TGTGCCAGCAGCGTAAACAGCGGGACTAGCCCTACCTACGAGCAGTACTTC
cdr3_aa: CASSVNSGTSPTYEQYF

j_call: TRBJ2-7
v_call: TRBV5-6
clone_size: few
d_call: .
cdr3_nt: TGTGCCAGCAGCTTGATTAGCCTACCCTTTTACGAGCAGTACTTC
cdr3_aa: CASSLISLPFYEQYF

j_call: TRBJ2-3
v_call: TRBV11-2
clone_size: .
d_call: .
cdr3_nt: TGTGCCAGCAGCCCCACATATGTCGGGAGCAGCACAGATACGCAGTATTTT
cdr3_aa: CASSPTYVGSSTDTQYF

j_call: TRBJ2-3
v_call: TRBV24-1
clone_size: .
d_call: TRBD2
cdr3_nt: TGTGCCACCAGTGACAGCGGGCCGTTACTAGCGGGACCTGATACGCAGTATTTT
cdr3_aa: CATSDSGPLLAGPDTQYF

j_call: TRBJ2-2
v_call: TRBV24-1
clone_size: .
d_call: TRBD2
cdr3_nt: TGTGCCACCAGTAGGACTAGCGGGAACACCGGGGAGCTGTTTTTT
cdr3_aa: CATSRTSGNTGELFF

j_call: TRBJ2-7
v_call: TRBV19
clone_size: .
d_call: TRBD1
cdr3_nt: TGTGCCAGTAGTTCAACGGGACAGGGGTTCTACGAGCAGTACTTC
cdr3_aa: CASSSTGQGFYEQYF

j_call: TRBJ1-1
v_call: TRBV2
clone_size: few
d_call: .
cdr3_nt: TGTGCCAGCAGTTGGGGGCGGAACACTGAAGCTTTCTTT
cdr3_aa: CASSWGRNTEAFF

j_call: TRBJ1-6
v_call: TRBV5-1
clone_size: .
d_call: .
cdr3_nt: TGCGCCAGCAGCTTACTGACAGGAGGTTCACCCCTCCACTTT
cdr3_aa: CASSLLTGGSPLHF

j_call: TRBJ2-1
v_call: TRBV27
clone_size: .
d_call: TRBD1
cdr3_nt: TGTGCCAGCAGCGCCGGGACAGGGACCTACAATGAGCAGTTCTTC
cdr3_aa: CASSAGTGTYNEQFF

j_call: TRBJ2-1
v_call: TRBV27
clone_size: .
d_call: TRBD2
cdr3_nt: TGTGCCAGCAGTGTGGGACTACACAATGAGCAGTTCTTC
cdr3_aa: CASSVGLHNEQFF

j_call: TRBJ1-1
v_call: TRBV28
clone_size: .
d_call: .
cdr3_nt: TGTGCCAGCGGAGATGGGGCGGGGAGCACTGAAGCTTTCTTT
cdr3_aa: CASGDGAGSTEAFF